Listed below are T cell receptor beta chains from one sample, sequenced in a study of blood T cell repertoires in COVID-19. Profiled with immunoSEQ multiplex PCR; TCRdb holds only in-frame clones, not every one. The data contain some 89,000 clones, roughly four fifths of them seen just once; the ten biggest clones take up 0.95% to 1.5%. The source material was peripheral blood. The origin of the receptors is a woman older than 75 with acute or convalescent COVID-19. CDR3s include the opening cysteine and the closing phenylalanine or tryptophan. Fields, in order: D gene, clone size, V gene, CDR3 length, J gene, CDR3 protein, CDR3 DNA. The D gene is left open where the match is weak. Some rows have no size entry. The others give once, few or many, or a class for an expanded clone.

d_gene: .; abundance: once; v_gene: TRBV2; len: 14; j_gene: TRBJ1-3; CDR3aa: CASSQGVSGNTIYF; CDR3nt: TGTGCCAGCAGCCAAGGGGTCTCCGGAAACACCATATATTTT
d_gene: .; abundance: .; v_gene: TRBV27; len: 16; j_gene: TRBJ1-3; CDR3aa: CASSYGGGSAGNTIYF; CDR3nt: TGTGCCAGCAGTTACGGTGGAGGATCGGCTGGAAACACCATATATTTT
d_gene: TRBD2; abundance: .; v_gene: TRBV27; len: 15; j_gene: TRBJ2-7; CDR3aa: CASSPGLADSYEQYF; CDR3nt: TGTGCCAGCAGCCCAGGACTAGCGGACTCCTACGAGCAGTACTTC
d_gene: .; abundance: .; v_gene: TRBV7-2; len: 15; j_gene: TRBJ2-7; CDR3aa: CASSLGEVGGYEQYF; CDR3nt: TGTGCCAGCAGCTTAGGGGAGGTTGGCGGCTACGAGCAGTACTTC
d_gene: .; abundance: .; v_gene: TRBV28; len: 15; j_gene: TRBJ1-2; CDR3aa: CASSSSLRGDYGYTF; CDR3nt: TGTGCCAGCAGTTCATCGCTACGGGGTGACTATGGCTACACCTTC
d_gene: .; abundance: .; v_gene: TRBV28; len: 14; j_gene: TRBJ1-5; CDR3aa: CASRGGLKDQPQHF; CDR3nt: TGTGCCAGCAGGGGGGGTCTTAAGGATCAGCCCCAGCATTTT
d_gene: .; abundance: .; v_gene: TRBV9; len: 13; j_gene: TRBJ2-1; CDR3aa: CASSVGLSTEQFF; CDR3nt: TGTGCCAGCAGCGTCGGCCTTAGCACTGAGCAGTTCTTC
d_gene: TRBD1; abundance: .; v_gene: TRBV5-1; len: 15; j_gene: TRBJ2-1; CDR3aa: CASSDGTGGPNEQFF; CDR3nt: TGCGCCAGCAGCGATGGGACAGGGGGTCCCAATGAGCAGTTCTTC
d_gene: TRBD2; abundance: .; v_gene: TRBV9; len: 15; j_gene: TRBJ2-1; CDR3aa: CASSTTSGSFNEQFF; CDR3nt: TGTGCCAGCAGCACAACTAGCGGGAGTTTCAATGAGCAGTTCTTC
d_gene: .; abundance: .; v_gene: TRBV5-1; len: 14; j_gene: TRBJ1-1; CDR3aa: CASRRQTENTEAFF; CDR3nt: TGCGCCAGCAGACGACAGACGGAGAACACTGAAGCTTTCTTT
d_gene: TRBD2; abundance: .; v_gene: TRBV28; len: 14; j_gene: TRBJ2-1; CDR3aa: CASRSGGALNEQFF; CDR3nt: TGTGCCAGCAGGAGCGGGGGCGCCCTCAATGAGCAGTTCTTC
d_gene: .; abundance: once; v_gene: TRBV5-5; len: 15; j_gene: TRBJ1-1; CDR3aa: CASSPPGSLNTEAFF; CDR3nt: TGTGCCAGCAGCCCCCCCGGGAGCCTGAACACTGAAGCTTTCTTT
d_gene: TRBD1; abundance: .; v_gene: TRBV19; len: 14; j_gene: TRBJ1-5; CDR3aa: CASSPGTVNQPQHF; CDR3nt: TGTGCCAGTAGTCCGGGGACAGTTAATCAGCCCCAGCATTTT
d_gene: .; abundance: .; v_gene: TRBV6-5; len: 15; j_gene: TRBJ1-1; CDR3aa: CASSYSMGGNTEAFF; CDR3nt: TGTGCCAGCAGTTACTCGATGGGGGGGAACACTGAAGCTTTCTTT
d_gene: .; abundance: .; v_gene: TRBV6-2/TRBV6-3; len: 16; j_gene: TRBJ2-7; CDR3aa: CASSYLRFDGADEQYF; CDR3nt: TGTGCCAGCAGTTACTTAAGATTCGACGGTGCGGACGAGCAGTACTTC
d_gene: TRBD2; abundance: .; v_gene: TRBV27; len: 15; j_gene: TRBJ2-1; CDR3aa: CASSFGLAGKNEQFF; CDR3nt: TGTGCCAGCAGTTTCGGGTTAGCGGGAAAAAATGAGCAGTTCTTC
d_gene: .; abundance: .; v_gene: TRBV29-1; len: 12; j_gene: TRBJ2-5; CDR3aa: CSVQRSAETQYF; CDR3nt: TGCAGCGTTCAAAGATCCGCGGAGACCCAGTACTTC
d_gene: .; abundance: .; v_gene: TRBV7-8; len: 17; j_gene: TRBJ2-7; CDR3aa: CASSLATEDTYSYEQYF; CDR3nt: TGTGCCAGCAGCTTAGCGACGGAAGACACCTATTCCTACGAGCAGTACTTC
d_gene: TRBD1; abundance: once; v_gene: TRBV5-1; len: 13; j_gene: TRBJ2-3; CDR3aa: CASSTGQADTQYF; CDR3nt: TGCGCCAGCAGCACGGGACAGGCCGATACGCAGTATTTT
d_gene: TRBD1; abundance: few; v_gene: TRBV3-1/TRBV3-2; len: 12; j_gene: TRBJ1-3; CDR3aa: CASSSDRDAVYF; CDR3nt: TGTGCCAGCAGCTCCGACAGGGATGCGGTATATTTT